Listed below are T cell receptor beta chains from one sample, sequenced in a study of cytomegalovirus exposure and HLA in healthy donors. The protocol was immunoSEQ multiplex PCR, while the TCRdb copy is restricted to in-frame clones and leaves out a portion. The sample lists 140,000 to 150,000 clones, around 79% occurring once. Input material: PBMCs. The origin of the receptors is a woman aged 40 to 49 in good health and CMV-seropositive. The CDR3 runs from the conserved cysteine through the conserved F or W. The order of the fields is J gene, clone size, V gene, D gene, CDR3 protein, CDR3 DNA. D genes are given only for firm matches. Some rows have no size entry. The others give once, few or many, or a class for an expanded clone.

J: TRBJ1-1
size: -
V: TRBV6-5
D: TRBD1
CDR3: CASRTGTGESKAFF
DNA: TGTGCCAGCAGAACCGGGACAGGGGAAAGTAAGGCTTTCTTT

J: TRBJ1-5
size: -
V: TRBV6-5
D: TRBD1
CDR3: CASSEGDRNQPQHF
DNA: TGTGCCAGCAGTGAGGGGGACAGAAATCAGCCCCAGCATTTT

J: TRBJ1-1
size: -
V: TRBV29-1
D: -
CDR3: CSVDLMRQAVEAFF
DNA: TGCAGCGTGGACCTGATGAGACAGGCTGTCGAAGCTTTCTTT

J: TRBJ2-2
size: -
V: TRBV5-6
D: -
CDR3: CASSPPRTPRNTGELFF
DNA: TGTGCCAGCAGCCCACCTCGGACACCGAGGAACACCGGGGAGCTGTTTTTT

J: TRBJ2-5
size: -
V: TRBV11-3
D: -
CDR3: CASSLGAKETQYF
DNA: TGTGCCAGCAGCTTAGGGGCTAAAGAGACCCAGTACTTC

J: TRBJ1-2
size: few
V: TRBV6-1
D: -
CDR3: CATGGQVRYGYTF
DNA: TGTGCCACCGGGGGGCAGGTCCGCTATGGCTACACCTTC

J: TRBJ2-3
size: -
V: TRBV18
D: TRBD2
CDR3: CASPPGTSGIPGDTQYF
DNA: TGTGCCAGCCCTCCCGGGACTAGCGGTATACCGGGAGATACGCAGTATTTT

J: TRBJ2-3
size: -
V: TRBV10-3
D: TRBD1
CDR3: CAIRDRPTDTQYF
DNA: TGTGCCATCAGGGACAGGCCCACAGATACGCAGTATTTT

J: TRBJ1-2
size: few
V: TRBV7-9
D: -
CDR3: CASSQGSANYGYTF
DNA: TGTGCCAGCAGCCAGGGATCTGCGAACTATGGCTACACCTTC

J: TRBJ1-2
size: -
V: TRBV19
D: -
CDR3: CASTLSEANYGYTF
DNA: TGTGCCAGTACCTTGAGTGAAGCTAACTATGGCTACACCTTC

J: TRBJ1-1
size: -
V: TRBV21-1
D: -
CDR3: CASSKGAMNTEAFF
DNA: TGTGCCAGCAGCAAAGGGGCTATGAACACTGAAGCTTTCTTT

J: TRBJ2-1
size: -
V: TRBV5-1
D: TRBD2
CDR3: CASSLVGGAIPNEQFF
DNA: TGCGCCAGCAGCTTGGTCGGGGGGGCCATTCCGAATGAGCAGTTCTTC

J: TRBJ2-1
size: -
V: TRBV19
D: TRBD2
CDR3: CASSIRGITSGRSYNEQFF
DNA: TGTGCCAGTAGTATTAGGGGCATTACTAGCGGCCGCTCCTACAATGAGCAGTTCTTC

J: TRBJ1-2
size: -
V: TRBV7-6
D: TRBD1
CDR3: CASSSYRGGGYTF
DNA: TGTGCCAGCAGCTCATACAGGGGGGGTGGCTACACCTTC

J: TRBJ1-6
size: -
V: TRBV14
D: -
CDR3: CASSQDLGTSETYNSPLHF
DNA: TGTGCCAGCAGCCAAGATCTTGGGACAAGTGAAACCTATAATTCACCCCTCCACTTT

J: TRBJ2-3
size: -
V: TRBV19
D: -
CDR3: CASSISGLLTDTQYF
DNA: TGTGCCAGTAGTATCTCGGGACTTTTAACAGATACGCAGTATTTT

J: TRBJ1-2
size: -
V: TRBV5-5
D: -
CDR3: CASSQGTLNYGYTF
DNA: TGTGCCAGCAGCCAAGGGACTTTAAACTATGGCTACACCTTC

J: TRBJ2-5
size: -
V: TRBV2
D: -
CDR3: CASRGLPQETQYF
DNA: TGTGCCAGCAGAGGACTACCACAAGAGACCCAGTACTTC

J: TRBJ1-2
size: -
V: TRBV6-5
D: TRBD1
CDR3: CASRLGQGIYGYTF
DNA: TGTGCCAGCAGGCTGGGACAGGGGATCTATGGCTACACCTTC

J: TRBJ2-3
size: -
V: TRBV19
D: TRBD2
CDR3: CASRTSGFTDTQYF
DNA: TGTGCCAGTAGGACTAGCGGGTTTACAGATACGCAGTATTTT

J: TRBJ1-1
size: -
V: TRBV5-6
D: TRBD1
CDR3: CASSLRDSEASF
DNA: TGTGCCAGCAGCTTGCGGGACAGTGAAGCTTCCTTT

J: TRBJ1-1
size: once
V: TRBV10-3
D: -
CDR3: CAIQRDRQTEAFF
DNA: TGTGCCATCCAACGAGACAGGCAGACTGAAGCTTTCTTT

J: TRBJ2-5
size: once
V: TRBV27
D: -
CDR3: CASKQGQETQYF
DNA: TGTGCCAGCAAGCAGGGCCAAGAGACCCAGTACTTC

J: TRBJ1-4
size: -
V: TRBV11-2
D: TRBD1
CDR3: CASSLARTGPNEKLFF
DNA: TGTGCCAGCAGCTTAGCGAGGACAGGCCCTAATGAAAAACTGTTTTTT

J: TRBJ2-5
size: -
V: TRBV7-6
D: TRBD1
CDR3: CASSSGQGAREQYF
DNA: TGTGCCAGCAGCTCGGGACAGGGGGCTCGGGAGCAGTACTTC

J: TRBJ2-2
size: -
V: TRBV7-9
D: -
CDR3: CSSSPTETGELFF
DNA: TGTTCCAGCAGCCCTACAGAAACCGGGGAGCTGTTTTTT

J: TRBJ1-1
size: -
V: TRBV18
D: -
CDR3: CASSPVRVGTEAFF
DNA: TGTGCCAGCTCACCAGTCAGGGTGGGCACTGAAGCTTTCTTT

J: TRBJ2-5
size: once
V: TRBV2
D: -
CDR3: CASSEVIETQYF
DNA: TGTGCCAGCAGTGAAGTAATCGAGACCCAGTACTTC